This T cell receptor beta chain derives from a study of T cell responses to AZD1222 COVID-19 vaccine. General observations from the study: Across spike, vaccine-associated CD4 TCRs were found, dominant at 160-218 and 743-854. Clonal diversity may have been underestimated, and the donors were mostly white British, with more females than males. Following two doses of AZD1222, Spike-specific TCR breadth and depth rose.

Sequencing used immunoSEQ multiplex PCR; TCRdb keeps in-frame clones, though not all of them. The table records roughly 120,000 clones, around nine tenths of them present only once. V lost 4 bases and J 0 bases, leaving 9 bases between the germline ends. The CDR3 has 14 amino acids. CDR1 is SGHTA, CDR2 FQGNSA, per germline. To note about this clone: Its antigen is unidentified.

The chain couples TRBV7-2 to TRBJ1-2; D call uncertain. Specimen: peripheral blood, collected on day 0 of AZD1222 vaccination. This TCR came from an adult in good health. The CDR3 loop is CASSSFLPNYGYTF. In DNA, the CDR3 is TGTGCCAGCAGCTCCTTCCTCCCTAACTATGGCTACACCTTC.